A selection of T cell receptor beta chains follows, all from one sample in a study of blood T cell repertoires in COVID-19. Some clones are missing from TCRdb's copy, which holds only in-frame ones; the method was immunoSEQ multiplex PCR. The sample shows 300,000 to 350,000 clones, 89% of them seen only once. Sequencing input: peripheral blood. These receptors all stem from a woman aged 60-75 years with COVID-19, enrolled during active disease. CDR3s include the opening cysteine and the closing phenylalanine or tryptophan. A D gene is named only where the DNA matches it firmly. Size is stated for part of the rows, as once, few or many counts, or as a class when the clone is expanded.

cdr3_length j_call v_call clone_size d_call cdr3_nt cdr3_aa
14 TRBJ1-1 TRBV4-1 . . TGCGCCAGCAGCCAAGGGGACTTTGCGGCTGAAGCTTTCTTT CASSQGDFAAEAFF
16 TRBJ2-7 TRBV6-1 . TRBD2 TGTGCCAGCAGTGAGCGCCTAGCGGGGGTCTCCTACGAGCAGTACTTC CASSERLAGVSYEQYF
13 TRBJ1-3 TRBV10-3 . . TGTGCCATCAGTGGAGACACTGGAAACACCATATATTTT CAISGDTGNTIYF
15 TRBJ2-6 TRBV11-2 . . TGTGCCAGCGGACGCACTAGCTCTGGGGCCAACGTCCTGACTTTC CASGRTSSGANVLTF
15 TRBJ2-7 TRBV7-8 . . TGTGCCAGCAGCCCAAGGGGGGGTCCACCCTACGAGCAGTACTTC CASSPRGGPPYEQYF
14 TRBJ1-1 TRBV5-4 . . TGTGCCAGCAGCTCACAGGAGAAGAACACTGAAGCTTTCTTT CASSSQEKNTEAFF
16 TRBJ1-2 TRBV6-5 . . TGTGCCAGCAGTTACTCAAAGTACGGCCGGGGATATGGCTACACCTTC CASSYSKYGRGYGYTF
13 TRBJ1-2 TRBV11-2 . . TGTGCCAGCAGCCGACAGGAGAACTATGGCTACACCTTC CASSRQENYGYTF
13 TRBJ1-1 TRBV18 . . TGTGCCAGCTCACCACCCTCGAACACTGAAGCTTTCTTT CASSPPSNTEAFF
15 TRBJ1-6 TRBV7-2 once TRBD1 TGTGCCAGCAGCCAATCGAGGACAGGGAACTCACCCCTCCACTTT CASSQSRTGNSPLHF
13 TRBJ1-1 TRBV12-5 once . TGTGCTAGTGGTTTGGTCCACAGGGCTGAAGCTTTCTTT CASGLVHRAEAFF
15 TRBJ1-4 TRBV3-1/TRBV3-2 . TRBD1 TGTGCCAGCAGCTCCAGACAGGGGGAAAATGAAAAACTGTTTTTT CASSSRQGENEKLFF
15 TRBJ2-5 TRBV2 . . TGTGCCAGCAGTGAAACGCTAACCCCATCCGGGACCCAGTACTTC CASSETLTPSGTQYF
13 TRBJ2-5 TRBV11-2 . TRBD1 TGTGCCAGCAGCGCAGGGGGCCAAGAGACCCAGTACTTC CASSAGGQETQYF
15 TRBJ1-2 TRBV6-5 . . TGTGCCAGCAGAAGAGATAAACAGTTCAACTATGGCTACACCTTC CASRRDKQFNYGYTF
15 TRBJ2-3 TRBV6-1 . TRBD2 TGTGCCAGCAGTGTACAGCGGGGGGGCACAGATACGCAGTATTTT CASSVQRGGTDTQYF
14 TRBJ1-1 TRBV2 . . TGTGCCAGCAGTGGGATTAGGGGGTCAGGTGAAGCTTTCTTT CASSGIRGSGEAFF
13 TRBJ1-2 TRBV6-5 few TRBD1 TGTGCCAGCATTCGGACAGGCGGATATGGCTACACCTTC CASIRTGGYGYTF
14 TRBJ2-4 TRBV9 . . TGTGCCAGCGGCCGTGGGGAGGCCAAAAACATTCAGTACTTC CASGRGEAKNIQYF
12 TRBJ1-1 TRBV6-4 once . TGTGCCAGCAGTAAACTCGTGCCTGAAGCTTTCTTT CASSKLVPEAFF
13 TRBJ2-5 TRBV5-4 . . TGTGCCAGCAGCCACAGGGATCAAGAGACCCAGTACTTC CASSHRDQETQYF
12 TRBJ2-1 TRBV19 . . TGTGCCAGTCAGAGGACCTACAATGAGCAGTTCTTC CASQRTYNEQFF
16 TRBJ2-4 TRBV4-1 . TRBD2 TGCGCCAGCAGCCTGACTAGCGGGGGGGCCGGAAACATTCAGTACTTC CASSLTSGGAGNIQYF
14 TRBJ2-7 TRBV6-5 once TRBD1 TGTGCCAGCAGGTCGGACAGGGGGCTCTACGAGCAGTACTTC CASRSDRGLYEQYF
14 TRBJ1-3 TRBV24-1 . . TGTGCCACCAGTGATTCCCGGAGAGGAAACACCATATATTTT CATSDSRRGNTIYF